The 12 T cell receptor beta chains reported below all come from one sample, sequenced in a study of metastatic and nonmetastatic thyroid tumors. No treatment had been given to any patient before thyroid surgery. Using MiXCR, TCRdb reanalyzed the PCR reads. The sample contains roughly 40,000 clones, roughly 12% of which appear only once. Sequenced sample: blood. The receptor set was obtained from a male donor with papillary thyroid cancer or a benign thyroid nodule (not recorded which). Some clones in this sample may be carry-over from other donors' samples.

This clone was counted at least ten times. The chain employs TRBV20-1 and TRBJ2-3, with 7 bases matching TRBD2. Germline-derived CDR1 and CDR2 are DFQATT and SNEGSKA (reference sequence). Germline trimming cut 0 bases from V and 3 bases from J; bases unmatched to any gene: 9. The CDR3 consists of 16 residues. CDR3 residues: CSARDSLAGDTDTQYF. CDR3 nucleotides: TGCAGTGCTAGAGATAGTCTCGCGGGAGATACAGATACGCAGTATTTT.

This clone is medium-sized. At the DNA level, this CDR3 is encoded by other sequences in the same sample as well. V and J are TRBV6-1 and TRBJ2-7, with a weak D call TRBD2 (5 bases). This CDR3 is built from 14 residues. V lost 6 bases, J lost 5 bases, and 17 bases lay in between. From germline, CDR1 is MNHNS and CDR2 SASEGT. CDR3 region: CASRTGSSSHEQYF. The CDR3 bases are TGTGCCAGCAGAACGGGGAGCTCTTCCCACGAGCAGTACTTC.

The chain carries TRBV28 and TRBJ2-7; 10 nucleotides align to TRBD1. The V and J ends lost 8 bases and 3 bases, in that order; junction bases with no gene match: 4. The V gene's germline CDR1 is MDHEN and CDR2 SYDVKM. The CDR3 has 13 amino acids. The CDR3 DNA reads as TGTGCCAGCGGCGGGGACAGGGGCTACGAGCAGTACTTC. As protein: CASGGDRGYEQYF.

This clone was seen at least ten times. V and J are TRBV4-1 and TRBJ2-1, with 9 positions matching TRBD1. The CDR3 has 18 residues. The V gene end was trimmed by 0 bases and the J gene end by 8 bases; junction bases not matched to a gene: 14. Germline V lookup: CDR1 MGHRA, CDR2 YSYEKL. CDR3 sequence (DNA): TGCGCCAGCAGCCAAGAAACTGAGGCCGGGACAGGGTGGTATGAGCAGTTCTTC. Its translation: CASSQETEAGTGWYEQFF.

The CDR3 region has the DNA TGTGCCAGCAGCGTAGACGCCGAGGTTGGGGAGACCCAGTACTTC. Translating it yields CASSVDAEVGETQYF. V and J are TRBV9 and TRBJ2-5, with D hard to call. The CDR3 has 15 amino acids. Trimming left V 0 bases short and J 5 bases short, with 14 bases between. Germline V gene sequence: CDR1 SGDLS, CDR2 YYNGEE.

This clone was recorded many times. This rearrangement joins TRBV12-3 or TRBV12-4 to TRBJ1-1, with a weak D call TRBD1 (5 bases). The CDR3 totals 14 residues. V was shortened by 5 bases and J by 3 bases, with 13 bases between the two germline ends. CDR3 sequence reads: CASSARQGYTEAFF. In DNA form, the CDR3 reads TGTGCCAGCAGTGCCCGGCAGGGCTACACTGAAGCTTTCTTT.

This clone showed up many times. The J gene is TRBJ2-1, the V gene TRBV10-2, with 7 bases matching TRBD2. The CDR3 loop spans 16 amino acids. Per germline, CDR1 WSHSY and CDR2 SAAADI. The V and J ends lost 1 base and 6 bases, in that order; junction bases with no gene match: 9. The CDR3 loop is CASSEYGGGPANEQFF. As DNA, the CDR3 is TGCGCCAGCAGTGAGTACGGGGGAGGGCCTGCCAATGAGCAGTTCTTC.

In this sample, this clone turned up many times. The J gene is TRBJ2-7, the V gene TRBV5-6; D perhaps matches TRBD2 (6 bases). Germline loops: CDR1 SGHDT, CDR2 YYEEEE. Trimming removed 4 bases from V and 11 bases from J, with 25 bases in between. CDR3 length: 15 residues. The CDR3 DNA follows: TGTGCCAGCAGCGAATCGTGGACTAAACCTTCCCTTGAGTACTTC. It translates to CASSESWTKPSLEYF.

This clone was seen at least ten times. The rearrangement links TRBV6-4 to TRBJ1-2, with no clear D. The CDR3 is 15 residues long. V was shortened by 2 bases and J by 6 bases, with 16 bases between the two germline ends. Germline CDR1 and CDR2: MRHNA and SNTAGT. The CDR3 region has the DNA TGTGCCAGCAGTGACGGTGCGACCGGGAACCATGGCTACACCTTC. Protein: CASSDGATGNHGYTF.

This clone was seen a few times. J is TRBJ2-6 and V is TRBV6-1, with D perhaps matching TRBD1 (5 bases). V shed 3 bases and J shed 15 bases, with 21 bases lying between them. Germline-derived CDR1 and CDR2 are MNHNS and SASEGT. The CDR3 is 15 residues long. The CDR3 nucleotides are TGTGCCAGCAGTGAGGGAAGCTCTGGGGCCAACCCCCTGACTTTC. It specifies CASSEGSSGANPLTF.

This clone was counted ten times or more. The J gene is TRBJ2-7, the V gene TRBV3-1, with D possibly called TRBD1 or TRBD2 (5 bases each). There are 13 residues in the CDR3. Germline lookup yields CDR1 LGHDT and CDR2 YNNKEL (reference sequence). Trimming stripped 4 bases from V and 9 bases from J, with 16 bases between. The CDR3 is CASSPSPQGWQYF. CDR3 coding DNA: TGTGCCAGCAGCCCTAGCCCGCAGGGATGGCAGTACTTC.

This clone was observed many times. This sequence joins TRBV6-2 or TRBV6-3 and TRBJ2-3; D possibly corresponds to TRBD2 (6 bases). The CDR3 has 17 residues. The germline V and J ends were trimmed by 2 bases and 4 bases, with 19 bases remaining between them. Germline CDR1 and CDR2: MNHEY and SVGEGT. The CDR3 reads CASSYPFREILSDTQYF. CDR3 coding DNA: TGTGCCAGCAGTTACCCTTTCCGGGAGATTCTTTCAGATACGCAGTATTTT.